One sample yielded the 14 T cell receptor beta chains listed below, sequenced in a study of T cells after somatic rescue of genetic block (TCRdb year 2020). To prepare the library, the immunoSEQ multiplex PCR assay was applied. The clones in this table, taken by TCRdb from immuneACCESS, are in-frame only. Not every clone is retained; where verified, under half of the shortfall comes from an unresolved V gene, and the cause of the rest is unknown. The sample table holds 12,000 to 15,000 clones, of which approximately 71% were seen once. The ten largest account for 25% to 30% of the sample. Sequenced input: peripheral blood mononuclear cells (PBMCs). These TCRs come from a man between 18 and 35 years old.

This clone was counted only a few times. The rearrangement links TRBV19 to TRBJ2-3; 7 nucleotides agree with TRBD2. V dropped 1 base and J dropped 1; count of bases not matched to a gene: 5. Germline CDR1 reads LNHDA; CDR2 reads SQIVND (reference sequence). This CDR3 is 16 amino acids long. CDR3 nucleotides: TGTGCCAGTAGTATAGTGGGAGGGTCGGGCACAGATACGCAGTATTTT. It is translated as CASSIVGGSGTDTQYF. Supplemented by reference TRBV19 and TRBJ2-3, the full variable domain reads DGGITQSPKYLFRKEGQNVTLSCEQNLNHDAMYWYRQDPGQGLRLIYYSQIVNDFQKGDIAEGYSVSREKKESFPLTVTSAQKNPTAFYLCASSIVGGSGTDTQYFGPGTRLTVL.

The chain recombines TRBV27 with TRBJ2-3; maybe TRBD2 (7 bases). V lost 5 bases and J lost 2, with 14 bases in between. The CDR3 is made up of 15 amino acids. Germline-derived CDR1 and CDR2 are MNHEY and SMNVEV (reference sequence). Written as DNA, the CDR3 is TGTGCCAGCAGTCACCGGGGGGCCGTCACAGATACGCAGTATTTT. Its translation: CASSHRGAVTDTQYF.

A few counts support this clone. The CDR3 bases are TGTGCCAGCTCACCAGGGAGCCTCGGGCCCCAGCATTTT. Protein product: CASSPGSLGPQHF. The rearrangement links TRBV18 to TRBJ1-5; no clear D. Germline CDR1 reads KGHSH; CDR2 reads LQKENI. The CDR3 spans 13 residues. V was shortened by 2 bases and J by 9 bases, with 11 bases between the two germline ends.

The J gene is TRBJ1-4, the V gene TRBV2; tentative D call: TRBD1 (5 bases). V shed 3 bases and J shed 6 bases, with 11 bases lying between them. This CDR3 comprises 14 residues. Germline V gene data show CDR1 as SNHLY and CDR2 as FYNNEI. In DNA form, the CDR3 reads TGTGCCAGCAGTGACAGGGTAGGGGATGAAAAACTGTTTTTT. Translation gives CASSDRVGDEKLFF.

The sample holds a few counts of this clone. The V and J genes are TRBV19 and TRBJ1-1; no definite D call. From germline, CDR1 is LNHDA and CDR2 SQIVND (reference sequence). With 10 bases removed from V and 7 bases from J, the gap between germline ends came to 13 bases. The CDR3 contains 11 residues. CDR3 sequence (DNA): TGTGCCATTAGGGTCAGCGATGAAGCTTTCTTT. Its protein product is CAIRVSDEAFF.

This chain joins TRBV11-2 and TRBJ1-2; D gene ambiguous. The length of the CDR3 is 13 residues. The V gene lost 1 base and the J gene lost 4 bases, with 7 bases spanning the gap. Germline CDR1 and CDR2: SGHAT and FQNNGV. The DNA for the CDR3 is TGTGCCAGCAGCTTAGGGTTTCGCTATGGCTACACCTTC. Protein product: CASSLGFRYGYTF.

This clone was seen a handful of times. CDR3 amino acids: CAISETGSHPPLHF. The CDR3 DNA reads TGTGCCATCAGTGAAACAGGGTCCCATCCACCCCTCCACTTT. This chain links TRBV10-3 with TRBJ1-6; maybe TRBD1 (6 bases). V was pared by 3 bases and J by 11 bases, with 14 bases between. This CDR3 contains 14 residues. Germline V CDR1 and CDR2: ENHRY, SYGVKD.

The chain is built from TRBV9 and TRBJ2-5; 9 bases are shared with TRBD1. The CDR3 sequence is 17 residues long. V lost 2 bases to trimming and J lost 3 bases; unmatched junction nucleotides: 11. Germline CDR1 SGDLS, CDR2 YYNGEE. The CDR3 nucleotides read TGTGCCAGCAGCGTCTCGACACAGGGGGACAGGGAAGAGACCCAGTACTTC. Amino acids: CASSVSTQGDREETQYF.

CDR3 nucleotide sequence: TGCGCCAGCAGCTTCGGCAGGGAAAGTTCACCCCTCCACTTT. This sequence encodes CASSFGRESSPLHF. This chain links TRBV5-1 with TRBJ1-6; tentatively, D is TRBD1 (5 bases). The ends were cut back, 2 bases at V and 9 bases at J, with 12 bases in the middle. The germline CDR1 and CDR2 sequences are SGHRS and YFSETQ. This CDR3 contains 14 residues.

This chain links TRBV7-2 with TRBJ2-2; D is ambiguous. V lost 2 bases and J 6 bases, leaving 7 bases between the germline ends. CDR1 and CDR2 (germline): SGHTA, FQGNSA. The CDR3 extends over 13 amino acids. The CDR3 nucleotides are TGTGCCAGCAGCTTATCCGGGTCCGGGGAGCTGTTTTTT. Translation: CASSLSGSGELFF.

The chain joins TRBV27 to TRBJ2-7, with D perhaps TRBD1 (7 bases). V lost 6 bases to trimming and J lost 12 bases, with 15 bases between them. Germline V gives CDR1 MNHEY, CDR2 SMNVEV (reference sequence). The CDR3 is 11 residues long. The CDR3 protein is CASRRGQLVYF. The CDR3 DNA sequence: TGTGCCAGCAGGCGGGGACAGCTGGTGTACTTC.

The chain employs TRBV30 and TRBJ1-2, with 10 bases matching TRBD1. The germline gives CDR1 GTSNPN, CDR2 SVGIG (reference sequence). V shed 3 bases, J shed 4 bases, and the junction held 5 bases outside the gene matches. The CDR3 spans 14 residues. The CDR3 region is CAWRGTGASYGYTF. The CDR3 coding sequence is TGTGCCTGGAGGGGGACAGGGGCGTCCTATGGCTACACCTTC.

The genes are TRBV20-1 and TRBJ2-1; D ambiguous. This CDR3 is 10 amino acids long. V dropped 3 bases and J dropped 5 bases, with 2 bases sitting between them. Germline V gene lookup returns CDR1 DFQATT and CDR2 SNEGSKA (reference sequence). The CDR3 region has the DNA TGCAGTGCTAGTAACAATGAGCAGTTCTTC. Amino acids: CSASNNEQFF.

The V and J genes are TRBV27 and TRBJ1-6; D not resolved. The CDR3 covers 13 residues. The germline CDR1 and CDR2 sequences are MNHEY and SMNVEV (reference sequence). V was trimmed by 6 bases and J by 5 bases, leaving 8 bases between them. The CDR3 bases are TGTGCCAGCAGCGGATCTCATAATTCACCCCTCCACTTT. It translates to CASSGSHNSPLHF.